The 16 T cell receptor beta chains presented below share a single source sample, sequenced in a study of T cell changes during pregnancy in multiple sclerosis. Assay: immunoSEQ multiplex PCR; the TCRdb copy retains only in-frame clones and omits some. The sample lists 25,000 to 30,000 clones; about 92% were seen once. The source was CD4+ T cells from peripheral blood mononuclear cells, collected in the first trimester of pregnancy. The receptors stem from a female donor with multiple sclerosis, enrolled in a pregnancy study.

This clone was observed a few times. The genes are TRBV5-5 and TRBJ1-1; D call uncertain. The germline V and J ends were trimmed by 4 bases and 1 base, with 14 bases remaining between them. The germline V gene has CDR1 SGHKS and CDR2 YYEKEE (reference sequence). The CDR3 runs 15 residues. This CDR3 reads CASSPPSEWNTEAFF. CDR3 nucleotides: TGTGCCAGCAGCCCCCCTTCGGAGTGGAACACTGAAGCTTTCTTT.

This CDR3 is CSVVFGTVLYEQYF. CDR3 in DNA: TGCAGCGTTGTATTCGGGACAGTTCTTTACGAGCAGTACTTC. The chain is built from TRBV29-1 and TRBJ2-7; 7 bases line up with TRBD1. The germline gives CDR1 SQVTM, CDR2 ANQGSEA. Trimming took 4 bases from V and 4 from J; bases not matched to a gene: 10. The CDR3 extends over 14 amino acids.

The chain employs TRBV2 and TRBJ1-1; tentatively, D is TRBD1 (5 bases). The CDR3 runs 14 residues. Looked up from germline, CDR1 is SNHLY and CDR2 is FYNNEI. The V end lost 6 bases, the J end lost 5 bases, and 16 bases lay between the germline ends. CDR3 in DNA: TGTGCCAGCAGGGGGACTCAGTCGGGGACTGAAGCTTTCTTT. This gives the protein CASRGTQSGTEAFF.

The genes are TRBV18 and TRBJ2-1; D ambiguous. From germline, CDR1 is KGHSH and CDR2 LQKENI. The CDR3 is 13 amino acids. Between the trimmed V and J ends, which lost 6 bases and 5 bases, there was a span of 11 bases. Written as DNA, the CDR3 is TGTGCCAGCTCGCTCAATCAGGACAATGAGCAGTTCTTC. Translated: CASSLNQDNEQFF.

A note on this clone: Because it lacks the conserved phenylalanine or tryptophan at the end, this CDR3 is likely a read error. It is unclear where the CDR3 begins or ends on the DNA, so no DNA is shown, and the CDR3 is as TCRdb lists it. V usage is TRBV28 and J usage is TRBJ2-3; the D segment call TRBD1 is taken from the table without a DNA check. A total of 15 residues make up the CDR3, ends included. Germline V gene sequence: CDR1 MDHEN, CDR2 SYDVKM. The CDR3 here is CASSPNRGVGTPLGI.

The chain combines TRBV5-1 with TRBJ2-7; 8 bases align to TRBD1. The CDR3 loop spans 14 amino acids. V trimming: 4 bases; J trimming: 3 bases; junction bases outside the gene matches: 6. Germline lookup yields CDR1 SGHRS and CDR2 YFSETQ. The CDR3 is CASSPGGGYYEQYF. CDR3 DNA: TGCGCCAGCAGCCCAGGGGGCGGCTACTACGAGCAGTACTTC. Full variable domain (remainder filled in from reference TRBV5-1 and TRBJ2-7): KAGVTQTPRYLIKTRGQQVTLSCSPISGHRSVSWYQQTPGQGLQFLFEYFSETQRNKGNFPGRFSGRQFSNSRSEMNVSTLELGDSALYLCASSPGGGYYEQYFGPGTRLTVT.

The rearrangement joins TRBV5-1 to TRBJ2-2; TRBD1 aligns across 7 bases. CDR3 length equals 15 residues. Per germline, CDR1 SGHRS and CDR2 YFSETQ. V shed 4 bases, J shed 0 bases, and the junction held 3 bases outside the gene matches. CDR3 coding DNA: TGCGCCAGCAGCCGACAGGGCCCGAACACCGGGGAGCTGTTTTTT. Residues: CASSRQGPNTGELFF.

The V and J genes are TRBV6-5 and TRBJ2-1; 13 bases map to TRBD2. The CDR3 has 15 residues. Unmatched junction bases numbered 6, after V lost 6 bases and J lost 7 bases. CDR1 and CDR2 from the germline V gene are MNHEY and SVGAGI. CDR3 DNA: TGTGCCAGCAGACTAGCGGGGGGGCTATTAAATGAGCAGTTCTTC. Its protein product is CASRLAGGLLNEQFF.

The chain couples TRBV27 to TRBJ1-5; D call uncertain. V was shortened by 2 bases and J by 9 bases, with 8 bases between the two germline ends. The germline V gene has CDR1 MNHEY and CDR2 SMNVEV (reference sequence). The CDR3 has 12 amino acids. The CDR3 is CASSLGTGPQHF. The CDR3 DNA reads TGTGCCAGCAGTTTAGGTACGGGGCCCCAGCATTTT.

The chain carries TRBV7-3 and TRBJ1-5; TRBD1 matches at 7 bases. In germline, CDR1 is SGHTA, CDR2 FQGTGA. Losses at the gene ends were 6 bases for V and 9 bases for J; bases not matched to a gene: 8. The CDR3 contains 13 residues. CDR3 region: CASSQGGLGPQHF. Here the CDR3 DNA reads TGTGCCAGCAGTCAGGGGGGACTGGGGCCCCAGCATTTT.

The gene calls are TRBV28 and TRBJ2-2; no clear D gene. CDR1 is MDHEN and CDR2 is SYDVKM in the germline V gene. V was shortened by 4 bases and J by 8 bases, with 23 bases between the two germline ends. The CDR3 is made up of 17 amino acids. CDR3 amino acids: CASSSLKYLPLSGELFF. The CDR3 nucleotides read TGTGCCAGCAGTTCCCTAAAATATCTGCCCTTATCGGGGGAGCTGTTTTTT.

The rearrangement uses TRBV11-2 and TRBJ1-6; 7 bases align to TRBD1. The CDR3 extends over 13 amino acids. Germline V gene sequence: CDR1 SGHAT, CDR2 FQNNGV. V was clipped by 5 bases and J by 7 bases; unmatched bases: 2. The CDR3 region has the DNA TGTGCCAGCAGCGAACAGGGGAATTCACCCCTCCACTTT. This codes for CASSEQGNSPLHF.

The genes are TRBV27 and TRBJ2-3, with TRBD2 matching over 8 bases. This CDR3 region has 16 residues. CDR1 and CDR2 (germline): MNHEY, SMNVEV (reference sequence). V lost 5 bases and J lost 4; bases outside the gene matches: 11. Written as DNA, the CDR3 is TGTGCCAGCAGTCCCTACTTCTCGGGGGGGGCAGATACGCAGTATTTT. Residues: CASSPYFSGGADTQYF.

For this clone: Sequence at one end of the junction differs from germline and may be a read error. This rearrangement joins TRBV10-2 to TRBJ2-5; D not resolved. Germline V gives CDR1 WSHSY, CDR2 SAAADI. The CDR3 covers 12 residues. The CDR3, as DNA: TGCGCCAGCAGTGAGACTTCCTCCTACCCGGACTTC. It translates to CASSETSSYPDF.

The chain recombines TRBV5-6 with TRBJ1-2, with D unresolved. The ends were cut back, 2 bases at V and 7 bases at J, with 9 bases in the middle. The CDR3 is made up of 12 amino acids. Germline CDR1 SGHDT, CDR2 YYEEEE. The CDR3 nucleotides are TGTGCCAGCAGCTTACGAGTCGGTGGCTACACCTTC. This translates into CASSLRVGGYTF. Complete variable domain (other parts from reference TRBV5-6 and TRBJ1-2): DAGVTQSPTHLIKTRGQQVTLRCSPKSGHDTVSWYQQALGQGPQFIFQYYEEEERQRGNFPDRFSGHQFPNYSSELNVNALLLGDSALYLCASSLRVGGYTFGSGTRLTVV.

This chain links TRBV4-1 with TRBJ2-4; TRBD2 aligns across 9 bases. The CDR3 sequence is 19 residues long. V gave up 2 bases and J gave up 2 bases; unmatched junction bases: 13. Germline CDR1 is MGHRA and CDR2 is YSYEKL. This chain's CDR3 is CASSQPRLRGGVTKNIQYF. In nucleotides, the CDR3 is TGCGCCAGCAGCCAACCCCGATTGCGGGGGGGGGTAACCAAAAACATTCAGTACTTC.